Each of the 5 T cell receptor beta chains below was sequenced from the same sample in a study of shared clonotypes between healthy human individuals. Produced via immunoSEQ multiplex PCR; TCRdb's table is partial and in-frame only. In the table there are a few million clones, over 90% of which are singletons. Sequenced: naive CD4+ T cells from PBMCs. The subset is: CD45RA+ positively selected. These TCRs come from a man between 18 and 35 years old in good health. Some clones in this sample may be carry-over from other donors' samples.

The chain recombines TRBV2 with TRBJ1-4; 8 positions agree with TRBD1. V dropped 5 bases and J dropped 8; count of bases not matched to a gene: 10. Germline CDR1 and CDR2: SNHLY and FYNNEI. The CDR3 extends over 15 amino acids. DNA for the CDR3: TGTGCCAGCAGTCCGTGGACAGGGATGAGCGAAAAACTGTTTTTT. Protein product: CASSPWTGMSEKLFF.

This chain uses TRBV28 with TRBJ2-1, with D perhaps TRBD2 (6 bases). Germline CDR1 is MDHEN and CDR2 is SYDVKM. The CDR3 has 15 residues. The V end lost 5 bases, the J end lost 0 bases, and 11 bases lay between the germline ends. The CDR3 sequence: CASSPQTSSYNEQFF. CDR3 bases: TGTGCCAGCAGTCCCCAGACTAGCTCCTACAATGAGCAGTTCTTC. Full variable domain (remainder filled in from reference TRBV28 and TRBJ2-1): DVKVTQSSRYLVKRTGEKVFLECVQDMDHENMFWYRQDPGLGLRLIYFSYDVKMKEKGDIPEGYSVSREKKERFSLILESASTNQTSMYLCASSPQTSSYNEQFFGPGTRLTVL.

This clone was recorded a few times. The chain combines TRBV29-1 with TRBJ1-1, with D perhaps TRBD1 (5 bases). The CDR3 extends over 12 amino acids. V lost 7 bases and J lost 2, with 11 bases in between. CDR1 and CDR2 (germline): SQVTM, ANQGSEA. This chain's CDR3 is CSGTRGNTEAFF. CDR3 coding DNA: TGCAGCGGTACTAGGGGTAACACTGAAGCTTTCTTT.

The chain links TRBV19 to TRBJ1-5; maybe TRBD1 (6 bases). V lost 5 bases to trimming and J lost 9 bases, with 17 bases between them. Germline V CDR1 and CDR2: LNHDA, SQIVND (reference sequence). CDR3 length: 14 residues. CDR3 in amino acids: CASSSRQAMWPQHF. As DNA, the CDR3 is TGTGCCAGTAGTTCCAGACAGGCCATGTGGCCCCAGCATTTT.

The gene calls are TRBV5-1 and TRBJ2-1; 7 bases agree with TRBD1. Germline V gives CDR1 SGHRS, CDR2 YFSETQ. The V gene end was trimmed by 0 bases and the J gene end by 7 bases; junction bases not matched to a gene: 4. This CDR3 has 14 amino acids. CDR3 coding DNA: TGCGCCAGCAGCTTGGAAGGGGGCTCGAATGAGCAGTTCTTC. The encoded protein is CASSLEGGSNEQFF.